This T cell receptor beta chain emerged from a study of cytomegalovirus exposure and HLA in healthy donors. The CDR3 has 18 residues. V dropped 0 bases and J dropped 3; count of bases not matched to a gene: 10. Germline V gene data show CDR1 as MNHEY and CDR2 as SMNVEV (reference sequence). The PCR had 60 Vbeta and 13 Jbeta primers. Libraries were prepared by immunoSEQ multiplex PCR; TCRdb keeps only in-frame clonotypes and omits some of them. Of about 160,000 clones in the sample, roughly four fifths were seen once. Worth noting for this clone: Antigen: not known.

General observations from the study: Researchers reportedly found TCR beta sequences accurately predicted most subjects' HLA-A and HLA-B alleles.

The rearrangement joins TRBV27 to TRBJ1-4; 7 positions agree with TRBD1. This receptor was identified in a woman in her forties or fifties in good health and CMV-seropositive. The sample consisted of PBMCs. The CDR3 coding sequence is TGTGCCAGCAGTTTATCGTCACAGGGGCGCCTGTCTAATGAAAAACTGTTTTTT. Translation: CASSLSSQGRLSNEKLFF.